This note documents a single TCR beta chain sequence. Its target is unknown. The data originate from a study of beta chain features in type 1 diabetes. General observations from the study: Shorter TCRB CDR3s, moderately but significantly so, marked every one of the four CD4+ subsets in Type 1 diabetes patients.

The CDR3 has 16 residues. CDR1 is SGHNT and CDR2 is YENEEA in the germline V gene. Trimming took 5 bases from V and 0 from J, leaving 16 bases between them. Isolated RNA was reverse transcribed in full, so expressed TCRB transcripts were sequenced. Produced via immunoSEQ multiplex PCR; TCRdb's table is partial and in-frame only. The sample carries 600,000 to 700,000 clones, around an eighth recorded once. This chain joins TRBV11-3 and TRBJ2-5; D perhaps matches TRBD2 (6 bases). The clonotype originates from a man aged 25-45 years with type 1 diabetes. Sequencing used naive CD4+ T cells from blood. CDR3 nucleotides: TGTGCCAGCAGCCTAGGGGTTACGGGAGACCAAGAGACCCAGTACTTC. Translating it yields CASSLGVTGDQETQYF.